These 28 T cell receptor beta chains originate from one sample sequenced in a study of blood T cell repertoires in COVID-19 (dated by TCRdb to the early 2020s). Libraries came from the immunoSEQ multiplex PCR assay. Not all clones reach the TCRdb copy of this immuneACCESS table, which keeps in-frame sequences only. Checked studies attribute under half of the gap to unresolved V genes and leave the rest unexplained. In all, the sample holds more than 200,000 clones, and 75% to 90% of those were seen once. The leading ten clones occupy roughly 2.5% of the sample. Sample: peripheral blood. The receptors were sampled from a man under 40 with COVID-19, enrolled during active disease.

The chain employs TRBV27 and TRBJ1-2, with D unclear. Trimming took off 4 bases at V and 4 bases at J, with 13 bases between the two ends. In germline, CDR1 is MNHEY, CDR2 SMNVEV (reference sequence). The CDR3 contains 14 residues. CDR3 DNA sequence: TGTGCCAGCAGTTACCACCCGGCGGGCTATGGCTACACCTTC. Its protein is CASSYHPAGYGYTF.

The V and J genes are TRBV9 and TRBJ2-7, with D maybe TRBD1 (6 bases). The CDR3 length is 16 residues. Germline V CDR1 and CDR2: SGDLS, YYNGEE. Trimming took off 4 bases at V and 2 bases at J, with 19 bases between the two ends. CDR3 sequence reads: CASSPLHGTPAYEQYF. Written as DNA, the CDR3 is TGTGCCAGCAGCCCCCTCCATGGGACACCGGCCTACGAGCAGTACTTC. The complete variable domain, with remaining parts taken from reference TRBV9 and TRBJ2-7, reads DSGVTQTPKHLITATGQRVTLRCSPRSGDLSVYWYQQSLDQGLQFLIQYYNGEERAKGNILERFSAQQFPDLHSELNLSSLELGDSALYFCASSPLHGTPAYEQYFGPGTRLTVT.

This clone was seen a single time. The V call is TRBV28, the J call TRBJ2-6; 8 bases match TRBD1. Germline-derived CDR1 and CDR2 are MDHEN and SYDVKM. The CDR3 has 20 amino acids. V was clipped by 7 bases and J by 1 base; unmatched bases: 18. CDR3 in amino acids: CASIALMTGQGLSGANVLTF. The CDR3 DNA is TGTGCCAGCATAGCACTGATGACAGGACAGGGATTATCTGGGGCCAACGTCCTGACTTTC.

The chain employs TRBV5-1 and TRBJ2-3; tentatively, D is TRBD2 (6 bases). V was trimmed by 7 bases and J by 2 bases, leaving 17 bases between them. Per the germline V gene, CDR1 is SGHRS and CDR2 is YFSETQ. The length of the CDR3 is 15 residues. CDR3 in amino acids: CASYQWRAPTDTQYF. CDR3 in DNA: TGCGCCAGCTACCAGTGGAGGGCCCCCACAGATACGCAGTATTTT.

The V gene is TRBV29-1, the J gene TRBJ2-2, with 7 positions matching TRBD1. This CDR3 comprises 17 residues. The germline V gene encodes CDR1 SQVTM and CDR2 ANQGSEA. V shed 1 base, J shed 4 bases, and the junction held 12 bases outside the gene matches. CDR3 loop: CSVEGLRDSKSTGELFF. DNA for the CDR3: TGCAGCGTTGAAGGTCTTAGGGACAGTAAGTCCACCGGGGAGCTGTTTTTT.

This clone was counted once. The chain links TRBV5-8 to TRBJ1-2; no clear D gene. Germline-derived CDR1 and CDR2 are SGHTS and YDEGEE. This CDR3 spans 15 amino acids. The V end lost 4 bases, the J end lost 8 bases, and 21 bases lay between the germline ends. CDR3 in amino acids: CASSPAVRSSRGYTF. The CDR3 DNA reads TGTGCCAGCAGCCCAGCGGTCCGATCGTCGAGGGGCTACACCTTC.

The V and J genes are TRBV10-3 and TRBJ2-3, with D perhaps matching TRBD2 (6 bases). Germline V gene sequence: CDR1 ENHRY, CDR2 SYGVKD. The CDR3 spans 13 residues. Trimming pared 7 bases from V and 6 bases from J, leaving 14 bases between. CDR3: CAINRGGGDTQYF. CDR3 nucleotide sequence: TGTGCCATCAACCGAGGTGGGGGGGATACGCAGTATTTT.

The DNA for the CDR3 is TGTGCCAGCAGCAGGGGGATAGGGGAGACCCAGTACTTC. Translated: CASSRGIGETQYF. This rearrangement joins TRBV6-5 to TRBJ2-5; TRBD1 aligns across 7 bases. Germline CDR1 reads MNHEY; CDR2 reads SVGAGI. The CDR3 is 13 residues long. V was clipped by 6 bases and J by 5 bases; unmatched bases: 6.

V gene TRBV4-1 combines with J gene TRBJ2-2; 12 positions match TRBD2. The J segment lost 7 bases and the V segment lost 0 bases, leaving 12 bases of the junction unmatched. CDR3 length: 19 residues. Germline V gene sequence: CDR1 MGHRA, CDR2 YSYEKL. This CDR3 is CASSQDPASGGALDGELFF. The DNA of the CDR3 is TGCGCCAGCAGCCAAGATCCCGCTAGCGGGGGGGCCTTGGACGGGGAGCTGTTTTTT.

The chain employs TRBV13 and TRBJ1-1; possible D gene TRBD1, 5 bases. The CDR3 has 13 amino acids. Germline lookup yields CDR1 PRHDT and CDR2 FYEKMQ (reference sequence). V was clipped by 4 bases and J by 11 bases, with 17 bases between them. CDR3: CASSSGTQGTAFF. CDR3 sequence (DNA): TGTGCCAGCAGCTCCGGAACCCAGGGTACGGCTTTCTTT.

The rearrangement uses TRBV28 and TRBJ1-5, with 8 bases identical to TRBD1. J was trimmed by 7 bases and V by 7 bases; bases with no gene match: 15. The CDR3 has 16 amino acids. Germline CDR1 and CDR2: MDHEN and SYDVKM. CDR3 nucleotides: TGTGCCAGCACCCCTCTCGGGACAGGTTCGTGGCAGCCCCAGCATTTT. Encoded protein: CASTPLGTGSWQPQHF.

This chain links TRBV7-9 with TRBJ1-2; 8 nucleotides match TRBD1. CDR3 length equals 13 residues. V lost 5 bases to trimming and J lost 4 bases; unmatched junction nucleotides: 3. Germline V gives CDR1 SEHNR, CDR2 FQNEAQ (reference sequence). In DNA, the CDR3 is TGTGCCAGCAGCCCGACAGGGGCCTATGGCTACACCTTC. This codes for CASSPTGAYGYTF.

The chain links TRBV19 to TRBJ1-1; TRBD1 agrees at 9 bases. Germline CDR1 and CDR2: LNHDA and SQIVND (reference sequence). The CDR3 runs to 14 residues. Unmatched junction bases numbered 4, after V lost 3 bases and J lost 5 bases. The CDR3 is CASSMDRGGTEAFF. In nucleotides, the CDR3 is TGTGCCAGTAGTATGGACAGGGGTGGGACTGAAGCTTTCTTT.

The CDR3 here is CASSLGAKQFF. The CDR3 DNA sequence: TGTGCCAGCAGCTTAGGAGCTAAGCAGTTCTTC. V gene TRBV11-2 combines with J gene TRBJ2-1; D remains unclear. The CDR3 runs to 11 residues. Germline V CDR1 and CDR2: SGHAT, FQNNGV. V was clipped by 1 base and J by 11 bases, with 6 bases between them.

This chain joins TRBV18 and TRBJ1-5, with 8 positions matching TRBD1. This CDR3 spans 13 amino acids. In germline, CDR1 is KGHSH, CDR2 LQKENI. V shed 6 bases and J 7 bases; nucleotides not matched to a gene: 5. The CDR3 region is CASSQTGDQPQHF. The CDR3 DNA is TGTGCCAGCTCTCAGACAGGGGACCAGCCCCAGCATTTT. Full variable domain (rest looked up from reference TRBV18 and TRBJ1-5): NAGVMQNPRHLVRRRGQEARLRCSPMKGHSHVYWYRQLPEEGLKFMVYLQKENIIDESGMPKERFSAEFPKEGPSILRIQQVVRGDSAAYFCASSQTGDQPQHFGDGTRLSIL.

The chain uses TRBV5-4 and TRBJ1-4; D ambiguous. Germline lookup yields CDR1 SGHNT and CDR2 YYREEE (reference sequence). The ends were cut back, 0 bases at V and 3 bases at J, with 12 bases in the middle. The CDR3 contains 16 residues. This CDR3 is CASSLGKGVANEKLFF. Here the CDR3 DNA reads TGTGCCAGCAGCTTGGGCAAAGGAGTTGCTAATGAAAAACTGTTTTTT.

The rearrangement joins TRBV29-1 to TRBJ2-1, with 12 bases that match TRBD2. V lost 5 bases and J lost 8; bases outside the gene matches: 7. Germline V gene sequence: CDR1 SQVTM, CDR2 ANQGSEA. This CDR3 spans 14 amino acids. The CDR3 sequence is CSVKTSGRPDEQFF. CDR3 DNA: TGCAGCGTTAAGACTAGCGGGAGACCGGATGAGCAGTTCTTC.

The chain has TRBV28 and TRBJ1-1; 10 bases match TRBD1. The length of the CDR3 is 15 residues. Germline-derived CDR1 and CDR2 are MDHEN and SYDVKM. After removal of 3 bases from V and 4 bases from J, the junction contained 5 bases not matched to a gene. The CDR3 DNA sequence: TGTGCCAGCAGTTTGACAGGGGGCGGGTTCACTGAAGCTTTCTTT. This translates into CASSLTGGGFTEAFF.

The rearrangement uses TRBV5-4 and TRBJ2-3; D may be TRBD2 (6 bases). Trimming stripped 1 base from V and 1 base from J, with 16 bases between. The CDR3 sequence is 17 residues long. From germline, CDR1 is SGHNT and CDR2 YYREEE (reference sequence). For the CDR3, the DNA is TGTGCCAGCAGCTTGTTCCGCGGGGAGAAGGGCACAGATACGCAGTATTTT. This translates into CASSLFRGEKGTDTQYF.

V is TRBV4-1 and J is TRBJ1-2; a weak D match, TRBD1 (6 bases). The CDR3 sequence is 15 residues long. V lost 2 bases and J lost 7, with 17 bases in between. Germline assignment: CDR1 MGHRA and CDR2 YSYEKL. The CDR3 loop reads CASSQIGRGAFGYTF. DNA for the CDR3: TGCGCCAGCAGCCAAATAGGCAGGGGCGCATTTGGCTACACCTTC.

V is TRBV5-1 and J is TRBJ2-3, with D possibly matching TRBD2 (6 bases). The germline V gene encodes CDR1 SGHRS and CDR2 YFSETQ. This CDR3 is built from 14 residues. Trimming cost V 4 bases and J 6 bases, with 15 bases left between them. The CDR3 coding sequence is TGCGCCAGCAGCCAGACCGGGACTCTGGATACGCAGTATTTT. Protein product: CASSQTGTLDTQYF.

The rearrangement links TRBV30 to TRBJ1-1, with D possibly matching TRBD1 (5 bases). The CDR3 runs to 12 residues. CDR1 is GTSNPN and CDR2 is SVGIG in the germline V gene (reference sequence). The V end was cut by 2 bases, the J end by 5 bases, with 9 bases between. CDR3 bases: TGTGCCTGGAGTTTAGGGGTGACTGAAGCTTTCTTT. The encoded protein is CAWSLGVTEAFF. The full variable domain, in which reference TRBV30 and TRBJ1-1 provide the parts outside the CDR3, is SQTIHQWPATLVQPVGSPLSLECTVEGTSNPNLYWYRQAAGRGLQLLFYSVGIGQISSEVPQNLSASRPQDRQFILSSKKLLLSDSGFYLCAWSLGVTEAFFGQGTRLTVV.

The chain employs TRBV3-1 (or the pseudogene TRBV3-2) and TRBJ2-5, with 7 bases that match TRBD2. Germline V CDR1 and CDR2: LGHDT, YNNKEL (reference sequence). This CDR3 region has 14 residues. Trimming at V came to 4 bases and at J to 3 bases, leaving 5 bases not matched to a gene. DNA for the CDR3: TGTGCCAGCAGCCCTAGCGGTAGGAAAGAGACCCAGTACTTC. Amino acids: CASSPSGRKETQYF.

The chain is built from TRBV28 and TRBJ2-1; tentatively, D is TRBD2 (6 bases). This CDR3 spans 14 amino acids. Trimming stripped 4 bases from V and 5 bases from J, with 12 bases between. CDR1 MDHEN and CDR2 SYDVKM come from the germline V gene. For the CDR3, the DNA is TGTGCCAGCAGTTCTAGCGTGGGAAACAATGAGCAGTTCTTC. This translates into CASSSSVGNNEQFF. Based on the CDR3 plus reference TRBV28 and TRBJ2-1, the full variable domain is DVKVTQSSRYLVKRTGEKVFLECVQDMDHENMFWYRQDPGLGLRLIYFSYDVKMKEKGDIPEGYSVSREKKERFSLILESASTNQTSMYLCASSSSVGNNEQFFGPGTRLTVL.

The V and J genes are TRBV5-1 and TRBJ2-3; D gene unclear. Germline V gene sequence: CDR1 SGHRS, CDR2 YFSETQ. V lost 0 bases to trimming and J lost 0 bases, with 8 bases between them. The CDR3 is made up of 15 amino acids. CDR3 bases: TGCGCCAGCAGCTTGGCCCTTTATAGCACAGATACGCAGTATTTT. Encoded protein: CASSLALYSTDTQYF.

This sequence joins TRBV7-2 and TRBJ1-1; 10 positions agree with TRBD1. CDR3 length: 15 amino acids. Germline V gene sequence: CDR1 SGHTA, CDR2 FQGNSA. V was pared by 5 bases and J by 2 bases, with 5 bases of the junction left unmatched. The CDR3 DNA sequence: TGTGCCAGCAGCCCGACAGGGGGCGTAAACACTGAAGCTTTCTTT. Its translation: CASSPTGGVNTEAFF.

Written as DNA, the CDR3 is TGTGCCACCAGTGATTCGACAGGGGTCTATGGCTACACCTTC. As protein: CATSDSTGVYGYTF. The chain couples TRBV24-1 to TRBJ1-2; TRBD1 agrees at 8 bases. This CDR3 is built from 14 residues. The J segment lost 4 bases and the V segment lost 2 bases, leaving 2 bases of the junction unmatched. The V gene's germline CDR1 is KGHDR and CDR2 SFDVKD.

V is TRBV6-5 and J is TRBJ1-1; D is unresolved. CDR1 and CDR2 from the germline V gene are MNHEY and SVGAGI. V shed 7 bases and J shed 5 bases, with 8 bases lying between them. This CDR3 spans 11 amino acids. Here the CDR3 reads CASTQYTEAFF. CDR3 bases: TGTGCCAGCACTCAGTATACTGAAGCTTTCTTT.